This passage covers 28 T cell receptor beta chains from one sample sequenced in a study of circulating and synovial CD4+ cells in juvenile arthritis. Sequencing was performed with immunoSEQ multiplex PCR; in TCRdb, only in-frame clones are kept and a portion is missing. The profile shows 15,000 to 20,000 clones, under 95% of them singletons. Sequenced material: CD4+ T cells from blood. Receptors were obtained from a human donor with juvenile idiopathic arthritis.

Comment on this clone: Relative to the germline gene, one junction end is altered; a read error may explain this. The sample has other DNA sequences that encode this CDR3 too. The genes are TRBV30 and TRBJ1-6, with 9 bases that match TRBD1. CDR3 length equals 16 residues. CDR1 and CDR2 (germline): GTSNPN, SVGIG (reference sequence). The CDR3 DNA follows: TGTGCCTGGACCCTCTCCCGGACAGGGGTAAATTCCCCCCTCCACTTT. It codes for CAWTLSRTGVNSPLHF.

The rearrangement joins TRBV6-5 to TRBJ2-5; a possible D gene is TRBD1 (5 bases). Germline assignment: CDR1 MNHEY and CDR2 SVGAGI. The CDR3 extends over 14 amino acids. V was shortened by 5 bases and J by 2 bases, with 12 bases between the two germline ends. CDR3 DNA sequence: TGTGCCAGCAGTAGGGGCGTCGGGCAAGAGACCCAGTACTTC. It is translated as CASSRGVGQETQYF.

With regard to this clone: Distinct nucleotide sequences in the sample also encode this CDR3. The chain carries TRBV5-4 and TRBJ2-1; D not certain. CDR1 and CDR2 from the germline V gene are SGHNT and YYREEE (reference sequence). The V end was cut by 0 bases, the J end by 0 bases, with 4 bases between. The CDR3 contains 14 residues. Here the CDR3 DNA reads TGTGCCAGCAGCTTGGATAGCTCCTACAATGAGCAGTTCTTC. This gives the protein CASSLDSSYNEQFF.

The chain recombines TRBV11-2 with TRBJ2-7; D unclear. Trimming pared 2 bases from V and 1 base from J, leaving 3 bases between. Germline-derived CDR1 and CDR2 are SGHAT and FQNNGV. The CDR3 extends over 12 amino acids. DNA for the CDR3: TGTGCCAGCAGCTTAACATCCTACGAGCAGTACTTC. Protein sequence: CASSLTSYEQYF.

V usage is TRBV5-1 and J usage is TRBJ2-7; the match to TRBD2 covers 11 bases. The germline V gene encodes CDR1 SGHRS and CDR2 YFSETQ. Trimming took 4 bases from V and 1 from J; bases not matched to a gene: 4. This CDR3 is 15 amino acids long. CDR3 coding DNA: TGCGCCAGCAGCACATCTAGCGGGGGGTCCTACGAGCAGTACTTC. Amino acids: CASSTSSGGSYEQYF. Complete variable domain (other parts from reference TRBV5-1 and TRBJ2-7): KAGVTQTPRYLIKTRGQQVTLSCSPISGHRSVSWYQQTPGQGLQFLFEYFSETQRNKGNFPGRFSGRQFSNSRSEMNVSTLELGDSALYLCASSTSSGGSYEQYFGPGTRLTVT.

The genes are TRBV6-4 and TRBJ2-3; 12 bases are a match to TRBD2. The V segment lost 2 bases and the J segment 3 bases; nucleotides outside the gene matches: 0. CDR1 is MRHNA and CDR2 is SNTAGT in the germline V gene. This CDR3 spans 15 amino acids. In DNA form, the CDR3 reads TGTGCCAGCAGTGACACTAGCGGGGGGACAGATACGCAGTATTTT. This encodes CASSDTSGGTDTQYF.

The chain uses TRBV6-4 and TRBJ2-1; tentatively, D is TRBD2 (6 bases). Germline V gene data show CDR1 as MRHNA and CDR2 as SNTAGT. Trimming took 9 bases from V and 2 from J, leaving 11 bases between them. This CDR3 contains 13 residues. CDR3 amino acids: CARSGDPYNEQFF. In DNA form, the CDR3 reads TGTGCCAGGTCGGGAGACCCCTACAATGAGCAGTTCTTC.

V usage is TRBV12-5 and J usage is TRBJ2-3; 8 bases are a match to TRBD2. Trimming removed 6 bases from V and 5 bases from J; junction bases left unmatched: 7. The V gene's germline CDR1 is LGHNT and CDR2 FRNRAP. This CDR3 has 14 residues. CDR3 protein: CASGRSGTRDTQYF. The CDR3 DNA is TGTGCTAGTGGACGTAGCGGGACTAGAGATACGCAGTATTTT.

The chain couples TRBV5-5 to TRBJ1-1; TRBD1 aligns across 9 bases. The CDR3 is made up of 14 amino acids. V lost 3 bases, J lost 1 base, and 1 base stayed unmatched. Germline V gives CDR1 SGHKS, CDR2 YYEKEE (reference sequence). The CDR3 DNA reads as TGTGCCAGCAGCTACAGGGGGCCGAACACTGAAGCTTTCTTT. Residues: CASSYRGPNTEAFF.

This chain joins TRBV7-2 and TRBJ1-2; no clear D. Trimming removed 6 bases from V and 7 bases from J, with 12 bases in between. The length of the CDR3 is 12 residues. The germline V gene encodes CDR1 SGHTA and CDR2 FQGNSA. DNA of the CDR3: TGTGCCAGCAGTCTCGAATCGGGTGGCTACACCTTC. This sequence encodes CASSLESGGYTF.

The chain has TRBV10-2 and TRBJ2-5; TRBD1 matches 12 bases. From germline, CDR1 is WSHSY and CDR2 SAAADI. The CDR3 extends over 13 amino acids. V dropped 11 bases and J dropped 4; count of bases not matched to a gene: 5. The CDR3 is CAGGQGAGETQYF. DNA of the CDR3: TGCGCCGGGGGACAGGGGGCTGGAGAGACCCAGTACTTC.

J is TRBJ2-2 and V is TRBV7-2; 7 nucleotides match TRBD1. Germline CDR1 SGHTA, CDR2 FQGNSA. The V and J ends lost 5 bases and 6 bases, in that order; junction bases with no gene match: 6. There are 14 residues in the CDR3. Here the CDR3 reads CASSLTGAPGELFF. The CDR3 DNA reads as TGTGCCAGCAGCCTCACAGGGGCCCCCGGGGAGCTGTTTTTT.

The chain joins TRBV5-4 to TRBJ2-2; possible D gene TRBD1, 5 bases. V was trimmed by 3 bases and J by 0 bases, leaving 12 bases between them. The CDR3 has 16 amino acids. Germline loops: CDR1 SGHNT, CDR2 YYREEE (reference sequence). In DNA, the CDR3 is TGTGCCAGCAGCTCCCAGACAGTGGCGAACACCGGGGAGCTGTTTTTT. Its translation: CASSSQTVANTGELFF.

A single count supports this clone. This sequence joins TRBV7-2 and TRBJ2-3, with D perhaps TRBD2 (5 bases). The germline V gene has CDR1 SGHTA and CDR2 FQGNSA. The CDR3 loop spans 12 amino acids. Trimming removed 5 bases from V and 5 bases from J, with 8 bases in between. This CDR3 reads CASSTGLDTQYF. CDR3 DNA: TGTGCCAGCAGCACCGGACTAGATACGCAGTATTTT.

CDR3 in amino acids: CASTKTGGMAYGYTF. The CDR3 coding sequence is TGTGCCAGCACTAAAACGGGGGGCATGGCCTATGGCTACACCTTC. The V call is TRBV13, the J call TRBJ1-2; D might be TRBD1 (6 bases). Looked up from germline, CDR1 is PRHDT and CDR2 is FYEKMQ (reference sequence). V was pared by 7 bases and J by 4 bases, with 19 bases between. This CDR3 has 15 amino acids.

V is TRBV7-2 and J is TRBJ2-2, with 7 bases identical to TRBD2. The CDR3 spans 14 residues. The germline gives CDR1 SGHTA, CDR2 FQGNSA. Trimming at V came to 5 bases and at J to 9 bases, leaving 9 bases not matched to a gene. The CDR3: CASSGLGGSRELFF. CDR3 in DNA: TGTGCCAGCAGCGGGTTGGGGGGGAGCCGGGAGCTGTTTTTT. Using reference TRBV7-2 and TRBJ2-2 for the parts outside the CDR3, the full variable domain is GAGVSQSPSNKVTEKGKDVELRCDPISGHTALYWYRQSLGQGLEFLIYFQGNSAPDKSGLPSDRFSAERTGGSVSTLTIQRTQQEDSAVYLCASSGLGGSRELFFGEGSRLTVL.

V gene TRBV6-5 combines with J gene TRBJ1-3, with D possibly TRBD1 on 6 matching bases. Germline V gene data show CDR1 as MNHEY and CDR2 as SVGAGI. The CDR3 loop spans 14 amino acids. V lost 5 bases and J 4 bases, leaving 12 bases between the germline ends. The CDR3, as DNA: TGTGCCAGCAGTCCACAGGGCGGAGGAAACACCATATATTTT. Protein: CASSPQGGGNTIYF.

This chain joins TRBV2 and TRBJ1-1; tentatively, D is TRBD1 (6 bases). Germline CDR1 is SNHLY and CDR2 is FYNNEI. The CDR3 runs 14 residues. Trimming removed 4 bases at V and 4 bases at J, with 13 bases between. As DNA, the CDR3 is TGTGCCAGCAGTGTAAGTCTACAGGGCACTGAAGCTTTCTTT. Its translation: CASSVSLQGTEAFF.

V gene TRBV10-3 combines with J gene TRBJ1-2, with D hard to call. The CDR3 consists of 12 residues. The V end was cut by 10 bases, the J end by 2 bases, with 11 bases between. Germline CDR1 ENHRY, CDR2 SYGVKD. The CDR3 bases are TGTGCCACCCACCTAGCGAACTATGGCTACACCTTC. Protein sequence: CATHLANYGYTF.

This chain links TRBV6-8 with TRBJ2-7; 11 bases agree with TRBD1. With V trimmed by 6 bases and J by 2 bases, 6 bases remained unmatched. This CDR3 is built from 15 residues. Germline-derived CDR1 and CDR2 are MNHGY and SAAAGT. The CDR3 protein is CASRLGQGETYEQYF. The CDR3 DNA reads TGTGCCAGCAGACTGGGACAGGGGGAGACCTACGAGCAGTACTTC.

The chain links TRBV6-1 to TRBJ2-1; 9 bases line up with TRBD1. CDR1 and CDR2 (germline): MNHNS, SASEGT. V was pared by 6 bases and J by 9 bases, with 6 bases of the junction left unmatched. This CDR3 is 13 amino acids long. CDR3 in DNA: TGTGCCAGCAGGGGGACAGGGATGGGTGAGCAGTTCTTC. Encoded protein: CASRGTGMGEQFF.

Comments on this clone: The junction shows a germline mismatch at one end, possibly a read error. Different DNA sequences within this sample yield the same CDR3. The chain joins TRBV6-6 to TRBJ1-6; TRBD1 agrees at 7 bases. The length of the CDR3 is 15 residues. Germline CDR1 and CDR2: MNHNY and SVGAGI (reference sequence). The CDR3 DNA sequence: TGTGCCAGCAGCTCCCCCGGGACAGATAATTCCCCCCTCCACTTT. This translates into CASSSPGTDNSPLHF.

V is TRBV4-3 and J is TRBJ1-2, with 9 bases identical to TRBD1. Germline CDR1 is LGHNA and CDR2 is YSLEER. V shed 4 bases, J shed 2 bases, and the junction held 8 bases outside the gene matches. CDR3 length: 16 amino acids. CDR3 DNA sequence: TGCGCCAGCAGCCCCGGGGGACAGGGAGCCAACTATGGCTACACCTTC. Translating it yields CASSPGGQGANYGYTF.

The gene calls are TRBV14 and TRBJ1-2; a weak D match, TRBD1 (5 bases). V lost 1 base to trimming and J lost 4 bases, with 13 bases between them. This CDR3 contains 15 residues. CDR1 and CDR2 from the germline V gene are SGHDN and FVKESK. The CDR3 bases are TGTGCCAGCAGCCAAGGCGACAGCTACTTCTATGGCTACACCTTC. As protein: CASSQGDSYFYGYTF.

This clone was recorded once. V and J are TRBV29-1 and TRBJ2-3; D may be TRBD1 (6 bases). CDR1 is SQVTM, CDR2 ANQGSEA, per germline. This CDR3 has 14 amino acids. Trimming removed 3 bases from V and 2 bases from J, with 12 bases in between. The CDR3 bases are TGCAGCGTTGACAGGGGATCTACCACAGATACGCAGTATTTT. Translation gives CSVDRGSTTDTQYF.

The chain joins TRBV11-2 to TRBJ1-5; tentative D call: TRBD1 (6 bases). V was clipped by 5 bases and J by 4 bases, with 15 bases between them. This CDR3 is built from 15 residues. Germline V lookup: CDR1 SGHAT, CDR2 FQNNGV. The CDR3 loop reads CASSVSDRRNQPQHF. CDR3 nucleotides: TGTGCCAGCAGCGTTTCCGACAGGAGAAATCAGCCCCAGCATTTT.

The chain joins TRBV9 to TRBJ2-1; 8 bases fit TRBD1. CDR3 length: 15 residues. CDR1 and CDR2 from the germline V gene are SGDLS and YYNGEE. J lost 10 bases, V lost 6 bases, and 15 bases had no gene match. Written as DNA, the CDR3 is TGTGCCAGCAACAGGGGGGACAGGTCCCTCGAGGAGCAGTTCTTC. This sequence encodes CASNRGDRSLEEQFF.

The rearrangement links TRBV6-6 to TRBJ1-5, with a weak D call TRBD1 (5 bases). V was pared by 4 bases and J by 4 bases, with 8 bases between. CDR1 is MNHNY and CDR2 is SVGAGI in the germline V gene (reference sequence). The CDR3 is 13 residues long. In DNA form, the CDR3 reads TGTGCCAGCAGTTTAGACAGAAATCAGCCCCAGCATTTT. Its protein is CASSLDRNQPQHF.